Here is one TCR beta chain with its context. The record originates from a study of blood T cell repertoires in COVID-19. As for the study in general: PBMCs, B-cell-depleted T cells, or T cells provided the cDNA or gDNA that made up the material.

Assay: immunoSEQ multiplex PCR; the TCRdb copy retains only in-frame clones and omits some. The sample has roughly 200,000 clones, approximately 90% seen once. This CDR3 contains 14 residues. Trimming stripped 5 bases from V and 5 bases from J, with 16 bases between. Germline V gene lookup returns CDR1 SGDLS and CDR2 YYNGEE. Cohort allocation depended upon clinical history that participants reported. Donors in Cohort 3 who had recovered were those with two negative PCRs, healthcare professional clearance, or resolution of their symptoms. The rearrangement links TRBV9 to TRBJ2-5, with D possibly matching TRBD2 (6 bases). The sample consisted of PBMCs or T cells enriched from blood (not recorded which). This sequence was found in a woman in her thirties who had recovered from COVID-19. The CDR3 nucleotides are TGTGCCAGCAGTCTCCGGGCGGGGATCGAGACCCAGTACTTC. Translated: CASSLRAGIETQYF.